This TCR beta chain was captured in a study of shared clonotypes between healthy human individuals. Unsorted PBMC replicate PCRs used 300 to 350 ng DNA, around 28,000 T cell genomes. Ten immunoSEQ deep assay plates served to sequence unsorted PBMC DNA. The assay was immunoSEQ multiplex PCR, and TCRdb's table has in-frame clones only and misses some. Among about 470,000 clones, roughly 80% were seen once, and the ten largest hold about 12%. Germline V gene data show CDR1 as MGHDK and CDR2 as SYGVNS. The CDR3 is made up of 17 amino acids. Trimming pared 1 base from V and 1 base from J, leaving 14 bases between. Healthy HIV-negative adults without recent acute infections or vaccinations served as donors.

Sequences were obtained from PBMCs. The TCR was taken from a middle-aged woman in good health. Some clones in this sample may be carry-over from other donors' samples. V and J are TRBV25-1 and TRBJ1-3; D might be TRBD1 (6 bases). The CDR3 reads CASSESEQGPSGNTIYF. The CDR3 nucleotides read TGTGCCAGCAGTGAATCTGAACAGGGTCCTTCTGGAAACACCATATATTTT.